This section outlines one T cell receptor (beta chain) sequence together with its context. The sample originates from a study of blood T cell repertoires in COVID-19. Study summary: Acute and convalescent COVID-19 specimens originated in the United States, Italy and Spain. PBMCs, B-cell-depleted T cells, or T cells were the source of the cDNA or gDNA that made up the material.

Under the authors' procedure: Amplification of reference gene primers was used by the study to estimate nucleated cell counts. The assay was immunoSEQ multiplex PCR, and TCRdb's table has in-frame clones only and misses some. V, J and clone size are those of that table, while D and trimming were read from the DNA. This sample yields roughly 56,000 clones, of which about 85% are seen a single time; roughly a tenth belongs to the top ten. The CDR3 totals 15 residues. Germline CDR1 and CDR2: SGHNT and YYREEE (reference sequence). With 3 bases removed from V and 2 bases from J, the gap between germline ends came to 11 bases.

V is TRBV5-4 and J is TRBJ1-4, with D unclear. This sequence originates from a human donor in a cohort sampled during active COVID-19. The sample was peripheral blood. The CDR3 is CASSSDIDTNEKLFF. The CDR3 DNA is TGTGCCAGCAGCTCAGACATCGACACTAATGAAAAACTGTTTTTT.